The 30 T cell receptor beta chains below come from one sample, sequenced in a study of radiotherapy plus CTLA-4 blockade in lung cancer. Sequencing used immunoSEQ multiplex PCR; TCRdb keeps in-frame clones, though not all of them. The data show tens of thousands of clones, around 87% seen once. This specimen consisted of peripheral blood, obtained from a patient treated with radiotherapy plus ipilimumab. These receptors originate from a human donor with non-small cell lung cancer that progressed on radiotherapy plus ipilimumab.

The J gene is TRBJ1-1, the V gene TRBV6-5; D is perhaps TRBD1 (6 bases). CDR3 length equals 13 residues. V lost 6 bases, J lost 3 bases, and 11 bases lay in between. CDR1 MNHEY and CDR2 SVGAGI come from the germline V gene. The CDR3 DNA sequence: TGTGCCAGCAGACCAGGACAGTACACTGAAGCTTTCTTT. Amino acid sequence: CASRPGQYTEAFF.

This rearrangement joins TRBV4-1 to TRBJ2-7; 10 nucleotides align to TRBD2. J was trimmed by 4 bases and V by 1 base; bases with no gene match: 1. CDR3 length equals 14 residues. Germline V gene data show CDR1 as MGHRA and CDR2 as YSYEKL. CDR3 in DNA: TGCGCCAGCAGCCAAGGGACTAGCGGTTACGAGCAGTACTTC. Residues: CASSQGTSGYEQYF.

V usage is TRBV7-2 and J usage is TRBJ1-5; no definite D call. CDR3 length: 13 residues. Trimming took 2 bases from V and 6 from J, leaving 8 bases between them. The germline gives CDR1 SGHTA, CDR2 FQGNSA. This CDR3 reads CASSLSGIQPQHF. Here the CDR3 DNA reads TGTGCCAGCAGCTTATCGGGTATTCAGCCCCAGCATTTT.

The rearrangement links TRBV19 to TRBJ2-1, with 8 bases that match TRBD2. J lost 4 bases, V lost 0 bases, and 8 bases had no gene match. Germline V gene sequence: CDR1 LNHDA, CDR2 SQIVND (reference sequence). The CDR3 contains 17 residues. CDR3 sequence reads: CASSIEGTLAGYNEQFF. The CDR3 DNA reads TGTGCCAGTAGTATAGAGGGAACCTTAGCGGGATACAATGAGCAGTTCTTC.

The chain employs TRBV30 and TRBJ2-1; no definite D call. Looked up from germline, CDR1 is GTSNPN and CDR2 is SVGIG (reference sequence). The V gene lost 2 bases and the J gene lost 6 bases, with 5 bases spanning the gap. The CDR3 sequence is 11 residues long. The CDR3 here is CAWSFSNEQFF. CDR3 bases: TGTGCCTGGAGTTTCAGCAATGAGCAGTTCTTC.

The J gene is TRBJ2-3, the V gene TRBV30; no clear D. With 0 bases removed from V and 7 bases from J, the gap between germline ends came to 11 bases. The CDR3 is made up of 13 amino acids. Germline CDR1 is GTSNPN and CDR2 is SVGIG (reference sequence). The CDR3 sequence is CAWSVLHGYTQYF. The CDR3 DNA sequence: TGTGCCTGGAGTGTACTCCATGGATATACGCAGTATTTT.

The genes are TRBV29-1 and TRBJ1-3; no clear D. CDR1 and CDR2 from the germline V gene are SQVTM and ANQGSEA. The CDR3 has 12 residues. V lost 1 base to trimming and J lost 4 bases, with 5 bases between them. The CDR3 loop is CSVEVGGNTIYF. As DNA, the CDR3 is TGCAGCGTTGAAGTGGGGGGAAACACCATATATTTT.

The CDR3 protein is CASSLGDSQETQYF. DNA of the CDR3: TGCGCCAGCAGCTTGGGGGACTCCCAAGAGACCCAGTACTTC. This chain joins TRBV5-1 and TRBJ2-5; D might be TRBD2 (6 bases). The CDR3 is 14 residues long. V shed 0 bases and J shed 1 base, with 7 bases lying between them. Germline lookup yields CDR1 SGHRS and CDR2 YFSETQ.

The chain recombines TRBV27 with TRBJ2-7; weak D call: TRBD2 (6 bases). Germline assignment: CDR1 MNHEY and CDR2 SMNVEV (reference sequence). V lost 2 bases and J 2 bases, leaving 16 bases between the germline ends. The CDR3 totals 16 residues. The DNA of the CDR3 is TGTGCCAGCAGTTTAATGAGTGGGGGGAACCCCTACGAGCAGTACTTC. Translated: CASSLMSGGNPYEQYF.

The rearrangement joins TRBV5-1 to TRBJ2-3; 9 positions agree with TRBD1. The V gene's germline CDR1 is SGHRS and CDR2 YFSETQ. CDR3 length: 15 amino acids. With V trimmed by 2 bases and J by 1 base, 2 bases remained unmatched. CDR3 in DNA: TGCGCCAGCAGCTTCACAGGGGGCCGCACAGATACGCAGTATTTT. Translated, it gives CASSFTGGRTDTQYF. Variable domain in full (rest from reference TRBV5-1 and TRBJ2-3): KAGVTQTPRYLIKTRGQQVTLSCSPISGHRSVSWYQQTPGQGLQFLFEYFSETQRNKGNFPGRFSGRQFSNSRSEMNVSTLELGDSALYLCASSFTGGRTDTQYFGPGTRLTVL.

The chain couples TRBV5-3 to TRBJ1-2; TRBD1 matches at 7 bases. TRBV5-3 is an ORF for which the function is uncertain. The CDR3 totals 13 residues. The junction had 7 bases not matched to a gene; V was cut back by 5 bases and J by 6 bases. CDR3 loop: CARRRRGRDGYTF. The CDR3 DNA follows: TGTGCCAGAAGGAGGAGGGGGCGGGATGGCTACACCTTC.

The CDR3 bases are TGTGCCAGCAGACCCGGGACTCACAATGAGCAGTTCTTC. Amino acids: CASRPGTHNEQFF. V usage is TRBV6-5 and J usage is TRBJ2-1; weak D call: TRBD2 (6 bases). The CDR3 has 13 residues. The ends were cut back, 6 bases at V and 5 bases at J, with 11 bases in the middle. Germline CDR1 is MNHEY and CDR2 is SVGAGI.

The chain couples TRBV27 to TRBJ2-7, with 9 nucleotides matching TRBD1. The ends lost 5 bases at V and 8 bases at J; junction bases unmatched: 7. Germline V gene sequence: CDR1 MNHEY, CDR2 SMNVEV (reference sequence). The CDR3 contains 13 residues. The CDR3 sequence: CASSPGQGPQQYV. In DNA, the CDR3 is TGTGCCAGCAGTCCGGGACAGGGTCCGCAGCAGTACGTC.

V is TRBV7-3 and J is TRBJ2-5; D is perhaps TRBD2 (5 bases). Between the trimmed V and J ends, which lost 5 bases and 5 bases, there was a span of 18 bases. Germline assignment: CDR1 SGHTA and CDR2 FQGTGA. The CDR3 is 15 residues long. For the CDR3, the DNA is TGTGCCAGCAGCCCTTGGACGGGGAGTGGGGAGACCCAGTACTTC. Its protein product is CASSPWTGSGETQYF.

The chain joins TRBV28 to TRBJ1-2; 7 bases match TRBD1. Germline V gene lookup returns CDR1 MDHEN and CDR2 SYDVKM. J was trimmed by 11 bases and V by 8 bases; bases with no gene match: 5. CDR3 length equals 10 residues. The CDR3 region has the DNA TGTGCCAGCTCTCAGGGGGGTTACACCTTC. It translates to CASSQGGYTF.

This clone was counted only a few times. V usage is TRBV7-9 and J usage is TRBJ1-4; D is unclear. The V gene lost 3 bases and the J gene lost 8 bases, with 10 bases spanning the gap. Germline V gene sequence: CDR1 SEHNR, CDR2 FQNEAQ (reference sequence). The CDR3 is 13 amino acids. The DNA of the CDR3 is TGTGCCAGCAGCTTGGCAGGAGGCGAAAAACTGTTTTTT. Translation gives CASSLAGGEKLFF.

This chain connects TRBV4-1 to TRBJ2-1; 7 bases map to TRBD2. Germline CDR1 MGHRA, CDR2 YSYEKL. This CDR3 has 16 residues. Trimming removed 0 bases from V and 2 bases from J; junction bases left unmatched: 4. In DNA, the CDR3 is TGCGCCAGCAGCCAAGATCTAAGCGGGACCTACAATGAGCAGTTCTTC. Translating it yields CASSQDLSGTYNEQFF.

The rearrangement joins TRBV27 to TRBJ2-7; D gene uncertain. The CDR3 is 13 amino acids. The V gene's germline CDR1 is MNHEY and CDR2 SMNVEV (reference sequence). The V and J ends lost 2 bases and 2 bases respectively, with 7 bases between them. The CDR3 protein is CASSLKWTYEQYF. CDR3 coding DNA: TGTGCCAGCAGTTTAAAGTGGACCTACGAGCAGTACTTC.

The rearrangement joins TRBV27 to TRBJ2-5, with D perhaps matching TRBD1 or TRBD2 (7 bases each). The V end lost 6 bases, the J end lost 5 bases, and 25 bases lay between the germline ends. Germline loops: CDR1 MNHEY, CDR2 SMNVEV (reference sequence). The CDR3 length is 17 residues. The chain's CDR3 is CASSPPGGAGGGETQYF. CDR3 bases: TGTGCCAGCAGCCCCCCGGGGGGCGCAGGGGGAGGGGAGACCCAGTACTTC.

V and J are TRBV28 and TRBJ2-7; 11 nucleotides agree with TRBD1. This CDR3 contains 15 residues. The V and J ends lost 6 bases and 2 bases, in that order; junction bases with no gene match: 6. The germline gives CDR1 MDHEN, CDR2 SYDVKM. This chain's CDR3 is CASRTGTGGAYEQYV. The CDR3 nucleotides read TGTGCCAGCAGGACCGGGACAGGGGGGGCCTACGAGCAGTACGTC.

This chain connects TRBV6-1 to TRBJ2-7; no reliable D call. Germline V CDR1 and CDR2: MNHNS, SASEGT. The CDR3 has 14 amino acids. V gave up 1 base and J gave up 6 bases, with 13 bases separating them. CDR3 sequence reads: CASSEGPASTEQYV. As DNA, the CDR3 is TGTGCCAGCAGTGAAGGGCCTGCTAGTACCGAGCAGTACGTC.

CDR3 coding DNA: TGTGCCAGCAGTGCGGGACAGGGGTTTGAGACCCAGTACTTC. Translating it yields CASSAGQGFETQYF. The chain joins TRBV25-1 to TRBJ2-5, with 10 bases lining up with TRBD1. V shed 4 bases and J 5 bases; nucleotides not matched to a gene: 4. This CDR3 contains 14 residues. CDR1 and CDR2 (germline): MGHDK, SYGVNS.

The CDR3 loop reads CASSFQASSYEQYF. DNA for the CDR3: TGCGCCAGCAGCTTCCAGGCAAGCTCCTACGAGCAGTACTTC. V gene TRBV5-1 combines with J gene TRBJ2-7; D not certain. Trimming stripped 2 bases from V and 0 bases from J, with 9 bases between. The germline V gene encodes CDR1 SGHRS and CDR2 YFSETQ. The CDR3 is made up of 14 amino acids.

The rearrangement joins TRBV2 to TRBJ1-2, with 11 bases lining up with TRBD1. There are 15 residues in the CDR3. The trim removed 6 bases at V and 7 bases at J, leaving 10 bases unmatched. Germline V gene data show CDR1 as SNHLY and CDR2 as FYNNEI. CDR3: CASRGFADRGPGYTF. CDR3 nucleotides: TGTGCCAGCAGGGGATTCGCGGACAGGGGGCCTGGCTACACCTTC.

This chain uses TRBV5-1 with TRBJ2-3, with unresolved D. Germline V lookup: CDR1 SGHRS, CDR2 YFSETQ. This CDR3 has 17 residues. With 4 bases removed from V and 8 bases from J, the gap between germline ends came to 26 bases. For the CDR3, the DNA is TGCGCCAGCAGCCCCGGAAGGATAGCTTCGGACCAAGGTACGCAGTATTTT. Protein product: CASSPGRIASDQGTQYF.

The CDR3 is CASSLRAGDVNEQFF. In DNA form, the CDR3 reads TGTGCCAGCAGCTTACGAGCGGGCGACGTAAATGAGCAGTTCTTC. V gene TRBV7-3 combines with J gene TRBJ2-1; a possible D gene is TRBD2 (6 bases). The CDR3 is 15 amino acids. Germline assignment: CDR1 SGHTA and CDR2 FQGTGA. Trimming took 2 bases from V and 7 from J, leaving 15 bases between them.

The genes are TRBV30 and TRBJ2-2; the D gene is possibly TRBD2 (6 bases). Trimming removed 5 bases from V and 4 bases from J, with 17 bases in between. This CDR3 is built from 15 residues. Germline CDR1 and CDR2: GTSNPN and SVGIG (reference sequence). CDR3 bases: TGTGCCTGGGCCCCTTTCGGGAGTAGCACCGGGGAGCTGTTTTTT. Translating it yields CAWAPFGSSTGELFF.

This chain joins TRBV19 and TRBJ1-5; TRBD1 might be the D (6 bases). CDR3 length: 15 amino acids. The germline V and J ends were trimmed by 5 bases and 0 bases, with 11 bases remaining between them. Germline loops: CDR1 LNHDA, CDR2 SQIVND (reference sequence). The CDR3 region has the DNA TGTGCCAGTAGTCGGACAGTTTATAGCAATCAGCCCCAGCATTTT. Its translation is CASSRTVYSNQPQHF.

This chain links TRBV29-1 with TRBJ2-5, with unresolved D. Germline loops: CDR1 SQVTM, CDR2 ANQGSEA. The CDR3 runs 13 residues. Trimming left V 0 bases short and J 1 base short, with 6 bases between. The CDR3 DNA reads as TGCAGCGTTGAAGATTTCGGCCAAGAGACCCAGTACTTC. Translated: CSVEDFGQETQYF.

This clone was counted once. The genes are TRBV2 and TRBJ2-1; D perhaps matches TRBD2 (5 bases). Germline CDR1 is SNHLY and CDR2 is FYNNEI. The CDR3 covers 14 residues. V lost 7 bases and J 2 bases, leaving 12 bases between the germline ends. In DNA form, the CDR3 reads TGTGCCAGCATACTAGACGGGACCTACAATGAGCAGTTCTTC. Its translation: CASILDGTYNEQFF.